The rows below give T cell receptor beta chains drawn from one sample of a study of T cell responses to AZD1222 COVID-19 vaccine. Repertoires were generated with immunoSEQ multiplex PCR, while TCRdb's copy carries only in-frame clones and drops some. The repertoire holds 150,000 to 200,000 clones, with about 85% as singletons. This material consisted of peripheral blood, taken on day 0 of AZD1222 vaccination. The receptors shown here come from an adult in good health. Each CDR3 is given without its conserved first and last residue.

>TRBV9|TRBJ1-3|10
ASSGSRNTIY
>TRBV5-1|TRBJ2-3|13
ASRPGYMGADTQY
>TRBV12-3/TRBV12-4|TRBJ1-6|11
ASRDKQGAPLH
>TRBV18|TRBJ1-5|12
ASSQDRANQPQH
>TRBV20-1|TRBJ1-2|9
SASTNYGYT
>TRBV9|TRBJ2-1|13
ASSLDYSSYNEQF
>TRBV6-1|TRBJ2-3|16
ASSAHIGLPGGADTQY
>TRBV12-5|TRBJ2-1|9
ASGFHGEQF
>TRBV28|TRBJ1-2|12
ASSPSGGGYGYT
>TRBV4-1|TRBJ2-7|12
ASSQLLVSYEQY
>TRBV2|TRBJ2-1|13
ASSGPRGAYNEQF
>TRBV12-5|TRBJ2-5|11
ASGSGQGETQY